This is a list of T cell receptor beta chains from one sample in a study of T cell responses to AZD1222 COVID-19 vaccine. Data came from immunoSEQ multiplex PCR; TCRdb stores just in-frame clones and leaves some out. The sample consists of under 140,000 clones, just under 95% of them appearing once. The starting material was peripheral blood, obtained on day 0 of AZD1222 vaccination. All receptors come from an adult in good health. Each CDR3 is given with its conserved first and last residue. D genes are given only for firm matches. Some rows have no size entry. The others give once, few or many, or a class for an expanded clone.

d_call | j_call | clone_size | v_call | cdr3_nt | cdr3_aa
- | TRBJ1-1 | - | TRBV27 | TGTGCCAGCAGTTTATCGGACGGCTACACTGAAGCTTTCTTT | CASSLSDGYTEAFF
- | TRBJ1-2 | - | TRBV15 | TGTGCCACCAGCAGAGATCACCGGGGCTACACCTTC | CATSRDHRGYTF
TRBD1 | TRBJ1-4 | - | TRBV3-1/TRBV3-2 | TGTGCCAGCAGCGCCCGGGACAGGGGGCGCACATTGGGTGAAAAACTGTTTTTT | CASSARDRGRTLGEKLFF
- | TRBJ1-1 | once | TRBV6-5 | TGTGCCAGCAGGACGGGGTCTGACGCTTTCTTT | CASRTGSDAFF
TRBD2 | TRBJ2-5 | once | TRBV7-2 | TGTGCCAGCAGCTTAGGAGGACTAGCGGGGGGGCCTTCAGAGACCCAGTACTTC | CASSLGGLAGGPSETQYF
- | TRBJ2-1 | - | TRBV11-2 | TGTGCCAGCAGCTTATTAAGGTCAGCTAAGTCCTACAATGAGCAGTTCTTC | CASSLLRSAKSYNEQFF
TRBD2 | TRBJ2-3 | - | TRBV12-3/TRBV12-4 | TGTGCCAGCAGTTCTACGGGGGGTACGCAGTATTTT | CASSSTGGTQYF
- | TRBJ1-4 | - | TRBV9 | TGTGCCAGCAGCCCCGGGGGGAAATTCGAAAAACTGTTTTTT | CASSPGGKFEKLFF
TRBD1 | TRBJ1-1 | - | TRBV6-1 | TGTGCCAGCAGTGAAGCCAGGGGGAGCTCTGAAGCTTTCTTT | CASSEARGSSEAFF
- | TRBJ1-2 | once | TRBV2 | TGTGCCAGCAGTGAAGGCACAGTAGGCTATGGCTACACCTTC | CASSEGTVGYGYTF
- | TRBJ1-6 | - | TRBV19 | TGTGCCAGTAGTCCGTCGACAGTAAGCTCCTATAATTCACCCCTCCACTTT | CASSPSTVSSYNSPLHF
- | TRBJ2-5 | - | TRBV27 | TGTGCCAGCAGCCTCCTCGGAAGCTCAGAGACCCAGTACTTC | CASSLLGSSETQYF
TRBD2 | TRBJ2-7 | - | TRBV3-1/TRBV3-2 | TGTGCCAGCAGGGTCGGGGGGGAGCAGTACTTC | CASRVGGEQYF
- | TRBJ1-2 | - | TRBV15 | TGTGCCACCAGCAGATCAGGGGCTGGCTACACCTTC | CATSRSGAGYTF
- | TRBJ2-7 | - | TRBV6-5 | TGTGCCAGCAGTAAGGGGGACCCGCCCCACGAGCAGTACTTC | CASSKGDPPHEQYF
- | TRBJ2-2 | - | TRBV2 | TGTGCCAGCAGCCGGACCGCCGGGGAGCTGTTTTTT | CASSRTAGELFF
- | TRBJ2-1 | - | TRBV5-1 | TGCGCCAGCAGCTTGGCCGCATGGAATGAGCAGTTCTTC | CASSLAAWNEQFF
- | TRBJ1-5 | - | TRBV23-1 | TGCGCCAGCAGTCAATTTCATCCGGCCGGGACGCTTAAGATGCAGCCCCAGCATTTT | CASSQFHPAGTLKMQPQHF
- | TRBJ1-1 | - | TRBV2 | TGTGCCAGCAGTGAAGTGAGCTCTGGGAGGACTGAAGCTTTCTTT | CASSEVSSGRTEAFF
- | TRBJ2-7 | - | TRBV7-9 | TGTGCCAGCAGCCCGAACACTCACTACGAGCAGTACTTC | CASSPNTHYEQYF
- | TRBJ2-5 | once | TRBV7-9 | TGTGCCAGCAGCAACTTTAAGGAATACGGGACCCAGTACTTC | CASSNFKEYGTQYF
TRBD1 | TRBJ1-2 | - | TRBV3-1/TRBV3-2 | TGTGCCAGCAGCCAAGCACAGGGGGGCACATATGGCTACACCTTC | CASSQAQGGTYGYTF
TRBD1 | TRBJ1-2 | - | TRBV11-2 | TGTGCCAGCAGCTTAGCAGGGGGAAATGGCTACACCTTC | CASSLAGGNGYTF
TRBD1 | TRBJ1-4 | - | TRBV7-7 | TGTGCCAGCAGCTTTATGGCCTACAGGGGTTTAAATGAAAAACTGTTTTTT | CASSFMAYRGLNEKLFF
TRBD1 | TRBJ1-1 | - | TRBV29-1 | TGCAGCGTTGACAGGGGGCCCACTGAAGCTTTCTTT | CSVDRGPTEAFF
- | TRBJ1-2 | - | TRBV3-1/TRBV3-2 | TGTGCCAGCAGCCAAGATATTTTGGGCCGTTATGGCTACACCTTC | CASSQDILGRYGYTF
- | TRBJ2-3 | - | TRBV5-6 | TGTGCCAGCAGCTCTTGGGGGCACAGAGATACGCAGTATTTT | CASSSWGHRDTQYF
- | TRBJ1-3 | - | TRBV10-3 | TGTGCCATCAGTGTGGACCGGGGAGGGGAAAGAAACACCATATATTTT | CAISVDRGGERNTIYF
- | TRBJ1-3 | - | TRBV11-2 | TGTGCCAGCAGCTTCTTCCAGGAGAGCTCTGGAAACACCATATATTTT | CASSFFQESSGNTIYF
TRBD1 | TRBJ2-2 | - | TRBV9 | TGTGCCAGCAGCGGGCCGGACAGGGGGACCGGGGAGCTGTTTTTT | CASSGPDRGTGELFF
TRBD2 | TRBJ2-5 | - | TRBV4-2 | TGTGCCAGCAGCCAACCGACTAGCTCCGGGGGGACCCAGTACTTC | CASSQPTSSGGTQYF
TRBD1 | TRBJ1-2 | - | TRBV19 | TGTGCCAGTAGTTCCGCAGGGGGCGAGTACTATGGCTACACCTTC | CASSSAGGEYYGYTF
- | TRBJ1-1 | - | TRBV11-2 | TGTGCCAGCAGCTTAGTGGGACGGATAGAAGCTTTCTTT | CASSLVGRIEAFF
- | TRBJ2-2 | - | TRBV2 | TGTGCCAGCAGCTCAACAAGAGGGCTGGGCACCGGGGAGCTGTTTTTT | CASSSTRGLGTGELFF
- | TRBJ2-7 | - | TRBV9 | TGTGCCAGCAGCGTTAGCGCAAGCTCCTACGAGCAGTACTTC | CASSVSASSYEQYF
- | TRBJ2-7 | - | TRBV9 | TGTGCCAGCAGCCTGGGGACTTCTAGCTCCTACGAGCAGTACTTC | CASSLGTSSSYEQYF
- | TRBJ1-1 | - | TRBV20-1 | TGCAGTGCTAGTTCCGGCTTCATGAACACTGAAGCTTTCTTT | CSASSGFMNTEAFF
TRBD2 | TRBJ2-3 | - | TRBV10-2 | TGCGCCAGCACCGAGAGGCGGGGGACAGATACGCAGTATTTT | CASTERRGTDTQYF
TRBD2 | TRBJ2-7 | - | TRBV28 | TGTGCCAGCAGTCCCTCCAGCGGGGGCGCCTACGAGCAGTACTTC | CASSPSSGGAYEQYF
- | TRBJ1-1 | - | TRBV28 | TGTGCCAGCAGCTCCGGGACACCGAACACTGAAGCTTTCTTT | CASSSGTPNTEAFF
- | TRBJ1-1 | once | TRBV5-5 | TGTGCCAGCAGCTGGGGGGTTAACACTGAAGCTTTCTTT | CASSWGVNTEAFF